This TCR beta chain was sequenced in a study of identical twins. This clonotype has at least ten counts. The CDR3 runs to 14 residues. Looked up from germline, CDR1 is ENHRY and CDR2 is SYGVKD. The junction had 4 bases not matched to a gene; V was cut back by 1 base and J by 5 bases. Each CDR3 protein gets one entry after TCRdb re-called the 5' RACE reads with MiXCR. Of 350,000 to 450,000 distinct CDR3 sequences listed, around a sixth are singletons. Sequencing was done on a sample of naive T cells sorted from blood. The receptor was derived from a man aged 45-65 years in good health. This chain joins TRBV10-3 and TRBJ2-5, with 7 bases identical to TRBD1. CDR3 nucleotide sequence: TGTGCCATCAGTGAGTTATCGACAGGGGAGACCCAGTACTTC. It specifies CAISELSTGETQYF.